This T cell receptor beta chain is drawn from a study of CD8+CD57+ T cells in acquired aplastic anemia. Study summary: Quantities of DNA derived from sorted CD4+ and CD8+ cells averaged around 3 ug.

Germline-derived CDR1 and CDR2 are SGHRS and YFSETQ. This CDR3 spans 14 amino acids. J was trimmed by 5 bases and V by 4 bases; bases with no gene match: 6. Findings and limits, study-wide: A set of some 28 CD8+ CDR3 sequences was shared between patients and controls, and these sequences appeared highly expressed in patients.

Previously, flow cytometry had revealed CD8+CD57+ cell expansion in the patients chosen for sequencing. The TCR beta profiling, which covered VDJ combination and CDR3 sequence, was carried out using genomic DNA as the template. TCRdb re-called the reads with MiXCR, one entry per CDR3 protein. The table includes about 160,000 distinct CDR3 sequences, 40% to 60% detected once. Ten or more counts support this clonotype. Its specificity is unknown. Source material: sorted CD4+, CD8+, or CD8+CD57+ T cells (not recorded which) from PBMCs. The chain recombines TRBV5-1 with TRBJ2-1, with 7 bases identical to TRBD1. The TCR was taken from a human donor with aplastic anemia. The CDR3 bases are TGCGCCAGCAGCCCAGGACAGGTGAACAATGAGCAGTTCTTC. Translating it yields CASSPGQVNNEQFF.